This record concerns one T cell receptor beta chain sequence. What it binds is not known. The data were taken from a study of CD8+ T cells in alopecia areata. At the level of the study: Tofacitinib therapy took 6 to 18 months; 6 months off drug came after.

Once RNA had been extracted, it was reverse transcribed into cDNA to act as the sequencing template. Clones were read by immunoSEQ multiplex PCR, and TCRdb kept only the in-frame ones, dropping some. In the table there are some 210,000 clones, under 70% of which are singletons. Treatment given: oral pan-JAK inhibitor, 5-10 mg twice daily. Findings and limits, study-wide: For lesional scalp, especially alopecia totalis/universalis, clonality was higher than in normal scalp.

V shed 4 bases and J shed 2 bases, with 13 bases lying between them. Germline assignment: CDR1 SQVTM and CDR2 ANQGSEA. This CDR3 region has 14 residues. The sequence was collected from a human donor with alopecia areata. This sequence joins TRBV29-1 and TRBJ2-3; D is uncertain. The starting material was CD4+ T cells sorted from blood, obtained around week 44, from a patient treated with tofacitinib. CDR3 DNA sequence: TGCAGCGTTGGCCCCGTCCTTATCACAGATACGCAGTATTTT. Its translation is CSVGPVLITDTQYF.